This entry features one TCR beta chain sequence. Its target is unknown. With 60 Vbeta and 13 Jbeta primers, the PCR was carried out. Sequencing was performed with immunoSEQ multiplex PCR; in TCRdb, only in-frame clones are kept and a portion is missing. This table has about 190,000 clones, around 80% appearing once. The data were taken from a study of cytomegalovirus exposure and HLA in healthy donors. Study findings and constraints: Compared with the roughly 700-donor mean, an Asian-associated ancestry cluster reportedly had fewer N-insertions, according to a later analysis. Later on, analysis showed that most CMV-associated TCR beta chains appeared to be HLA-restricted. The authors listed over 150 TCR beta chains as cytomegalovirus-associated.

The CDR3 is 15 amino acids. Germline CDR1 reads LGHNA; CDR2 reads YSLEER. With 0 bases removed from V and 7 bases from J, the gap between germline ends came to 12 bases. The sequencing input was PBMCs. The clonotype originates from a male donor in good health and CMV-seronegative. The rearrangement links TRBV4-3 to TRBJ1-4; D possibly corresponds to TRBD1 (6 bases). The CDR3 DNA reads as TGCGCCAGCAGCCAAGAGTGGGCCAGGGGTGAAAAACTGTTTTTT. Protein: CASSQEWARGEKLFF.